This TCR beta chain was sequenced for a study of control samples from healthy donors and cancer patients. Germline V gives CDR1 GTSNPN, CDR2 SVGIG (reference sequence). After removal of 3 bases from V and 4 bases from J, the junction contained 3 bases not matched to a gene. The CDR3 runs to 13 residues. Libraries were prepared by immunoSEQ multiplex PCR; TCRdb keeps only in-frame clonotypes and omits some of them. The sample has roughly 80,000 clones, just under 90% seen once; the top ten hold 4.5% to 7%. The V and J genes are TRBV30 and TRBJ1-1; 9 bases are a match to TRBD1. The receptor was isolated from a man aged 45 to 65 in good health. The material sequenced was blood. The CDR3 DNA sequence: TGTGCCTGGAGGGACAGGGGTGCCACTGAAGCTTTCTTT. Protein sequence: CAWRDRGATEAFF. The full variable domain, its missing parts supplied by reference TRBV30 and TRBJ1-1, is SQTIHQWPATLVQPVGSPLSLECTVEGTSNPNLYWYRQAAGRGLQLLFYSVGIGQISSEVPQNLSASRPQDRQFILSSKKLLLSDSGFYLCAWRDRGATEAFFGQGTRLTVV.